This paragraph reports one TCR beta chain. Some clones are missing from TCRdb's copy, which holds only in-frame ones; the method was immunoSEQ multiplex PCR. The sample carries over 100,000 clones, approximately 80% recorded once. This entry is derived from a study of blood T cell repertoires in COVID-19. This CDR3 region has 16 residues. Looked up from germline, CDR1 is MNHNS and CDR2 is SASEGT. Between the trimmed V and J ends, which lost 1 base and 2 bases, there was a span of 12 bases. Sequences were obtained from peripheral blood. This TCR derives from a woman aged 45-59 years with acute or convalescent COVID-19. The gene calls are TRBV6-1 and TRBJ2-1; tentative D call: TRBD2 (7 bases). The CDR3 loop is CASSEVGGATYNEQFF. The CDR3 DNA reads TGTGCCAGCAGTGAAGTGGGGGGGGCCACCTACAATGAGCAGTTCTTC.